This TCR beta chain was observed in a study of CXCR3-negative and CXCR3-positive naive CD8 T cells. Notes on the study in general: Memory CD8+ cells showed much lower diversity, while both naive subsets displayed comparably high diversity. The TRB CDR3s that CXCR3-positive naive cells carried were more hydrophobic than those of CXCR3-negative naive cells.

UMI-labeled 5' RACE yielded the TRB cDNA libraries. TCRdb derives one entry per CDR3 protein from the 5' RACE reads, leaving out DNA. The sample table includes 140,000 to 150,000 distinct CDR3 sequences. CDR1 is DFQATT and CDR2 is SNEGSKA in the germline V gene (reference sequence). The CDR3 spans 14 residues. Concerning this clonotype itself: Its matching antigen is unknown.

The TCR comes from a human donor in good health. Some clones in this sample may be carry-over from other donors' samples. The chain employs TRBV20-1 and TRBJ2-7. The sequencing input was naive CXCR3+ CD8+ T cells from blood. Subset indicated: CD45RO-CCR7+CD27+CD95- naive CD8+ T cells expressing CXCR3 (TNR3+). CDR3 sequence: CSARDIQPIYEQYF.